Listed below are T cell receptor beta chains from one sample, sequenced in a study of T cells in Graves' hyperthyroidism and ophthalmopathy. TCRdb reprocessed the multiplex PCR reads with MiXCR, giving one entry per CDR3 protein. The data contain about 640,000 distinct CDR3 sequences, roughly 15% of them seen just once; the ten biggest clones take up around 12%. Sequences were obtained from blood. These receptors came from a woman aged 45-59 years with Graves' ophthalmopathy. The CDR3 runs from the conserved cysteine through the conserved F or W. Each record gives: clone size, D gene, CDR3 length, V gene, J gene, CDR3 DNA, CDR3 protein. The D gene is left open where the match is weak. Size is stated for part of the rows, as once, few or many counts, or as a class when the clone is expanded.

>-|-|14|TRBV5-8|TRBJ1-2
TGTGCCAGCAGCTTCCAAACAGGGTTAGATGGCTACACCTTC
CASSFQTGLDGYTF
>many|TRBD2|15|TRBV9|TRBJ2-1
TGTGCCAGCAGCGCCGGGACTAGCGTACACAATGAGCAGTTCTTC
CASSAGTSVHNEQFF
>-|-|16|TRBV4-3|TRBJ1-2
TGCGCCAGCAGCCATCTCGGGTTAAGGCATACAGATGGCTACACCTTC
CASSHLGLRHTDGYTF
>many|TRBD1|15|TRBV7-2|TRBJ1-1
TGTGCCAGCAGCTTAGAACAGGGGATTCACACTGAAGCTTTCTTT
CASSLEQGIHTEAFF
>-|TRBD2|13|TRBV19|TRBJ2-5
TGTGCCAGTAGTAGTAGCGGGAGTGAGACCCAGTACTTC
CASSSSGSETQYF
>many|TRBD2|16|TRBV28|TRBJ2-3
TGTGCCAGCAGTTGGGGACTAGCGGGAGGCACAGATACGCAGTATTTT
CASSWGLAGGTDTQYF
>many|-|15|TRBV18|TRBJ1-1
TGTGCCAGCTCACCGAGTGGGGGCGGGTACACTGAAGCTTTCTTT
CASSPSGGGYTEAFF
>-|-|13|TRBV10-3|TRBJ2-5
TGTGCCATCAGTGATATGACGGGAGAGACCCAGTACTTC
CAISDMTGETQYF
>many|TRBD1|15|TRBV6-1|TRBJ1-5
TGTGCCAGCACCGCGGACAGGGGGGCCAATCAGCCCCAGCATTTT
CASTADRGANQPQHF
>-|-|16|TRBV9|TRBJ2-3
TGTGCCAGCAGCGTAGAGCGAGGGGGACCAGGGGATACGCAGTATTTT
CASSVERGGPGDTQYF
>many|-|13|TRBV11-2|TRBJ2-5
TGTGCCAGCAGCTTGAGTGCCGGAGAGACCCAGTACTTC
CASSLSAGETQYF
>many|TRBD1|15|TRBV28|TRBJ2-6
TGTGCCAGCAGTTACAGGGGCTCTGGGGCCAACGTCCTGACTTTC
CASSYRGSGANVLTF
>many|TRBD1|13|TRBV6-1|TRBJ2-7
TGTGCCAGCAGGGACAGGGACCTCTCCGAGCAGTACTTC
CASRDRDLSEQYF
>many|-|16|TRBV5-8|TRBJ2-1
TGTGCCAGCAGCATGAGACTAGTAATAAAGAACAATGAGCAGTTCTTC
CASSMRLVIKNNEQFF
>few|-|15|TRBV12-3/TRBV12-4|TRBJ1-1
TGTGCCAGCAGTTTACCCCACCGGGGGAACACTGAAGCTTTCTTT
CASSLPHRGNTEAFF
>many|-|15|TRBV6-1|TRBJ1-6
TGTGCCAGCAGTGATGCGGTAGTTACATTCAAGTCCCTCCACTTT
CASSDAVVTFKSLHF
>many|TRBD1|13|TRBV5-1|TRBJ2-1
TGCGCCAGCAGCTCGGGACAGTGGAATGAGCAGTTCTTC
CASSSGQWNEQFF
>-|TRBD1|16|TRBV7-3|TRBJ2-2
TGTGCCAGCAGCGTCCACAGGGGGCGACACACCGGGGAGCTGTTTTTT
CASSVHRGRHTGELFF
>many|TRBD2|13|TRBV18|TRBJ2-7
TGTGCCAGCTCCCAAACTAGCGACAACGAGCAGTACTTC
CASSQTSDNEQYF
>many|TRBD2|20|TRBV6-1|TRBJ2-3
TGTGCCAGCAGTGAGATCGGCCCGGGACTAGCGGGTGGTGGCACAGATACGCAGTATTTT
CASSEIGPGLAGGGTDTQYF
>many|-|16|TRBV5-1|TRBJ1-1
TGCGCCAGCAGCTTGGTGGCGGGGTTAGAGAACACTGAAGCTTTCTTT
CASSLVAGLENTEAFF
>-|TRBD1|15|TRBV7-9|TRBJ1-4
TGTGCCAGCAGCTTAATCGGACAGGGCTATGAAAAACTGTTTTTT
CASSLIGQGYEKLFF
>many|-|18|TRBV11-3|TRBJ2-1
TGTGCCAGCAGCCCCCGGGACGCCGTTAACCCCATAAACAATGAGCAGTTCTTC
CASSPRDAVNPINNEQFF
>many|TRBD2|14|TRBV5-8|TRBJ2-3
TGTGCCAGCAGCCTGAGCGGGAACGCAGATACGCAGTATTTT
CASSLSGNADTQYF
>many|TRBD2|16|TRBV20-1|TRBJ2-1
TGCAGTGCTAGAGAGACTAGCGGGATGAAGATCAATGAGCAGTTCTTC
CSARETSGMKINEQFF
>many|-|16|TRBV5-1|TRBJ1-4
TGCGCCAGCAGCTTGGAGCAGGGGATAAGTAATGAAAAACTGTTTTTT
CASSLEQGISNEKLFF
>many|-|13|TRBV20-1|TRBJ2-1
TGCAGTGCTAGTCTATCGCTTGATAATGAGCAGTTCTTC
CSASLSLDNEQFF
>-|-|13|TRBV24-1|TRBJ2-5
TGTGCCACCAGTGAAACTAGTTGGGAGACCCAGTACTTC
CATSETSWETQYF